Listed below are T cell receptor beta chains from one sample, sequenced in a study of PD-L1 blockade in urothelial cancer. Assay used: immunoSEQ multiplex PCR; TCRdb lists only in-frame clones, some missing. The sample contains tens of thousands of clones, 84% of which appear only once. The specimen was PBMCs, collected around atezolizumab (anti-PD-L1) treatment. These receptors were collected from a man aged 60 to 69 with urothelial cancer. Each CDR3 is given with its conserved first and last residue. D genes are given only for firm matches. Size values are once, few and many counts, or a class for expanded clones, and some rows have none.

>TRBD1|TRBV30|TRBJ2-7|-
CAWSVRGRGEQYF
TGTGCCTGGAGTGTTAGGGGGCGCGGCGAGCAGTACTTC
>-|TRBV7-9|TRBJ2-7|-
CASSSWTEAYEQYF
TGTGCCAGCAGCTCCTGGACGGAGGCCTACGAGCAGTACTTC
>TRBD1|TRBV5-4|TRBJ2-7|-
CASSFTTGEAYEQYF
TGTGCCAGCAGCTTTACCACAGGGGAAGCCTACGAGCAGTACTTC
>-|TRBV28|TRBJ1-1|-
CASRLQVNTEAFF
TGTGCCAGCAGACTCCAGGTGAACACTGAAGCTTTCTTT
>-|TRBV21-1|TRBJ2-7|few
CASSKALENRAPSNEQYF
TGTGCCAGCAGCAAAGCGCTGGAGAACAGGGCCCCTTCTAACGAGCAGTACTTC
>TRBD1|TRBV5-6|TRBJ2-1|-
CASNEIRDSYNEQFF
TGTGCCAGCAACGAAATCCGGGACAGTTACAATGAGCAGTTCTTC
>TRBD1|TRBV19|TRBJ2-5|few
CATGRTGGQRETQYF
TGTGCCACCGGTAGGACAGGGGGGCAGAGGGAGACCCAGTACTTC
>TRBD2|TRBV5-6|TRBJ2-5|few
CASSLDLAAETQYF
TGTGCCAGCAGCTTGGACCTAGCGGCGGAGACCCAGTACTTC
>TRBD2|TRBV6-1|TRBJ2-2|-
CARDGLAGGLGELFF
TGTGCCAGAGACGGACTAGCGGGGGGGCTCGGGGAGCTGTTTTTT
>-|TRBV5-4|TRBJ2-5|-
CASSLKFPYPETQYF
TGTGCCAGCAGCCTAAAATTTCCGTACCCGGAGACCCAGTACTTC
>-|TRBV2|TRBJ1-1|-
CASMADTILLEAFF
TGTGCCAGCATGGCCGATACGATCCTCCTTGAAGCTTTCTTT
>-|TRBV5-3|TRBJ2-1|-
CARSGAQLHEQFF
TGTGCCAGAAGCGGGGCTCAGCTGCATGAGCAGTTCTTC
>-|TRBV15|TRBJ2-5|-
CAISPGVFETQYF
TGTGCCATATCCCCGGGTGTCTTTGAGACCCAGTACTTC
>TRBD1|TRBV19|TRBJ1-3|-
CASSSHLLPGGRNTIYF
TGTGCCAGTAGTTCACACCTCCTGCCAGGGGGAAGAAACACCATATATTTT
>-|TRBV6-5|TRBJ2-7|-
CASRGIGGYEQYF
TGTGCCAGCAGGGGAATAGGGGGCTACGAGCAGTACTTC
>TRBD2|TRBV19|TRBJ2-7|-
CASRNSGRAYEQYF
TGTGCCAGTAGGAACAGCGGGAGGGCCTACGAGCAGTACTTC
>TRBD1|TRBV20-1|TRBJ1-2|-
CSAQQGYGYTF
TGCAGTGCTCAACAGGGGTACGGCTACACCTTC
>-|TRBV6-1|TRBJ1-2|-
CASSIDTRGNYGYTF
TGTGCCAGCAGTATAGATACTCGGGGGAACTATGGCTACACCTTC
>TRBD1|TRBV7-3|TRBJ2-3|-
CASSLDRVSTDTQYF
TGTGCCAGCAGCTTGGACAGGGTTAGCACAGATACGCAGTATTTT
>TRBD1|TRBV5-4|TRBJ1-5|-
CASSPGQGSNQPQHF
TGTGCCAGCAGCCCCGGACAGGGAAGCAATCAGCCCCAGCATTTT
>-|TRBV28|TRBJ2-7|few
CASTKTETYEQYF
TGTGCCAGCACCAAGACAGAAACCTACGAGCAGTACTTC
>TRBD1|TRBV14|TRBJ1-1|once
CASSQPGQASPGAFF
TGTGCCAGCAGCCAACCGGGACAGGCATCCCCAGGAGCTTTCTTT
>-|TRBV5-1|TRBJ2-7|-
CASSSQGGYEQYF
TGCGCCAGCAGTTCACAGGGGGGGTACGAGCAGTACTTC
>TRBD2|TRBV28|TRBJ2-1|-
CASSSPGGRDNEQFF
TGTGCCAGCAGTTCGCCGGGGGGAAGGGACAATGAGCAGTTCTTC
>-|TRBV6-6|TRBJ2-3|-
CASSYGLTTDTQYF
TGTGCCAGCAGTTACGGACTTACCACAGATACGCAGTATTTT
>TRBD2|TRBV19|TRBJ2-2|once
CASSRGLAGTGELFF
TGTGCCAGTAGTAGGGGACTAGCGGGGACCGGGGAGCTGTTTTTT
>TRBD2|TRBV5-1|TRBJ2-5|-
CASSLPGPGGETQYF
TGCGCCAGCAGCCTGCCGGGCCCGGGGGGAGAGACCCAGTACTTC
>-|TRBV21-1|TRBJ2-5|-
CASKRLALYTGETQYF
TGTGCCAGCAAGAGACTAGCGCTCTACACGGGGGAGACCCAGTACTTC
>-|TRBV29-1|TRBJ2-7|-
CSVGWQGYYEQYF
TGCAGCGTTGGCTGGCAGGGCTACTACGAGCAGTACTTC
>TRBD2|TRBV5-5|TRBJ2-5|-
CASSLVIRGGVQETQYF
TGTGCCAGCAGCTTGGTGATACGGGGGGGGGTCCAAGAGACCCAGTACTTC
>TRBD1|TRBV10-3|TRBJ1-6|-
CAISPGQQKNSPLHF
TGTGCCATCAGCCCGGGACAGCAAAAGAATTCACCCCTCCACTTT
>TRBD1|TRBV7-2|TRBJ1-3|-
CASSTGGAGNTIYF
TGTGCCAGCAGCACAGGGGGCGCGGGAAACACCATATATTTT
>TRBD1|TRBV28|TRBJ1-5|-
CASSIPGQGGQPQHF
TGTGCCAGCAGTATACCGGGACAGGGCGGTCAGCCCCAGCATTTT
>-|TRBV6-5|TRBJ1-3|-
CASSFRQPGNTIYF
TGTGCCAGCAGTTTCCGACAGCCGGGAAACACCATATATTTT
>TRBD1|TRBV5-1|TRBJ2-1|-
CASSPDRGGNEQFF
TGCGCCAGCAGCCCTGACAGGGGAGGCAATGAGCAGTTCTTC